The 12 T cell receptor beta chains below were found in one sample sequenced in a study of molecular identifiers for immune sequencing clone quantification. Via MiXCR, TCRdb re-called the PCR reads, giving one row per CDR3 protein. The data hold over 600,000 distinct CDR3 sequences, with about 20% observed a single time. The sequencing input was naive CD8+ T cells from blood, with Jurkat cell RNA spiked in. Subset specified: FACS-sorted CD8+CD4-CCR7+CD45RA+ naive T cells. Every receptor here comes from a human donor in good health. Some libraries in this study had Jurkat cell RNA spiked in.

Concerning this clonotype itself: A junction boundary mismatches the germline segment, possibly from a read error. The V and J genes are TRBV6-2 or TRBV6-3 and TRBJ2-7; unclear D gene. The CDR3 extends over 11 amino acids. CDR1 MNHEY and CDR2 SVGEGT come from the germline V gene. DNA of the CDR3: TGTGCCAGCAGTGGAATGTACGCGCAGTACTTC. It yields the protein CASSGMYAQYF.

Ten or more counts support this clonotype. CDR3 residues: CASSQGSLVEYSSYNSPLHF. The CDR3, as DNA: TGCGCCAGCAGCCAAGGATCCCTAGTAGAATATAGCTCCTATAATTCACCCCTCCACTTT. The rearrangement uses TRBV4-1 and TRBJ1-6; D gene unclear. CDR3 length: 20 residues. CDR1 is MGHRA and CDR2 is YSYEKL in the germline V gene. V lost 1 base and J lost 0, with 19 bases in between.

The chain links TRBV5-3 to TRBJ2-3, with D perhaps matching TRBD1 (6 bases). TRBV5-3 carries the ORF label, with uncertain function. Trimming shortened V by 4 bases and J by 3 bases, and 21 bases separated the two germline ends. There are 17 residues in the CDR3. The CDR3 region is CARSPLSRGWRTDTQYF. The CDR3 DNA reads TGTGCCAGAAGCCCCTTATCCAGGGGCTGGCGGACAGATACGCAGTATTTT.

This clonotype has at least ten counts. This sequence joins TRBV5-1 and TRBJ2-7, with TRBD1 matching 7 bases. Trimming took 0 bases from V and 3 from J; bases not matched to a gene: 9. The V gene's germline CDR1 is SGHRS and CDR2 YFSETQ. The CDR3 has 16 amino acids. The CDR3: CASSLAQVQGFYEQYF. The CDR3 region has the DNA TGCGCCAGCAGCTTGGCGCAGGTACAGGGGTTCTACGAGCAGTACTTC.

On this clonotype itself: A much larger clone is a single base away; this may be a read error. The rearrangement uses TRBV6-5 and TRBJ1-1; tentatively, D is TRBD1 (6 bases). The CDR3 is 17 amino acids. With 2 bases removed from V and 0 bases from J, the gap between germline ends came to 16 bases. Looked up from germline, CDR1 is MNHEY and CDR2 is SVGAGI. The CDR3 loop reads CASSYRSGGLMNTEAFF. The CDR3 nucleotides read TGTGCCAGCAGTTACCGTTCCGGGGGCCTCATGAACACTGAAGCTTTCTTT.

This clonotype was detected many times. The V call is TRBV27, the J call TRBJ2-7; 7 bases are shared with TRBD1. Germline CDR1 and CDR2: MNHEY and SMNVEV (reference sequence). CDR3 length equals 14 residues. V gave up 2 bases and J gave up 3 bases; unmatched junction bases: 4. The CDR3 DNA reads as TGTGCCAGCAGTTTAAAGGACAGGTACTACGAGCAGTACTTC. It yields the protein CASSLKDRYYEQYF.

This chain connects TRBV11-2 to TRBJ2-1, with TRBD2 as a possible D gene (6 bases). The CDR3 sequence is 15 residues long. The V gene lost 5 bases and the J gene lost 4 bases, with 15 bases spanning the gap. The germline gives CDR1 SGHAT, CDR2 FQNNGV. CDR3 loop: CASSPRPGRYNEQFF. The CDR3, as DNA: TGTGCCAGCAGCCCCCGGCCAGGGAGGTACAATGAGCAGTTCTTC.

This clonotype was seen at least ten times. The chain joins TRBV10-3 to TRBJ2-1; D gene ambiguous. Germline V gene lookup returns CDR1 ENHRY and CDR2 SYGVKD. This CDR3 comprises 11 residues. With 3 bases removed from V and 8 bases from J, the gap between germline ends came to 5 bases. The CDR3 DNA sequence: TGTGCCATCAGTGATCGCGATGAGCAGTTCTTC. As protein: CAISDRDEQFF.

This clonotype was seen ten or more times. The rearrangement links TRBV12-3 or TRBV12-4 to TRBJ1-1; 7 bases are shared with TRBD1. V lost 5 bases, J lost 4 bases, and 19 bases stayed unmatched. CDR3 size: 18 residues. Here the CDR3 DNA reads TGTGCCAGCAGTCCCAGTGGAGGGGGCGCTTGGTTGGGCACTGAAGCTTTCTTT. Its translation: CASSPSGGGAWLGTEAFF.

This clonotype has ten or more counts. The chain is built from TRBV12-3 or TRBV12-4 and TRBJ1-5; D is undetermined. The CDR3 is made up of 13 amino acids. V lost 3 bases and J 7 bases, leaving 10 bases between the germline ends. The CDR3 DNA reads TGTGCCAGCAGTTTGGCCATAGGGCAGCCCCAGCATTTT. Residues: CASSLAIGQPQHF.

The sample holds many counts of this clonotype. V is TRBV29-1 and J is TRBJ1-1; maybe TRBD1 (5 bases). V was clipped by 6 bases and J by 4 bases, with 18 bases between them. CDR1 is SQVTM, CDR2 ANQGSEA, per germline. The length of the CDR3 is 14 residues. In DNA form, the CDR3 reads TGCAGCGTGCCCCTCCCGGGGGGTAGCACTGAAGCTTTCTTT. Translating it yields CSVPLPGGSTEAFF.

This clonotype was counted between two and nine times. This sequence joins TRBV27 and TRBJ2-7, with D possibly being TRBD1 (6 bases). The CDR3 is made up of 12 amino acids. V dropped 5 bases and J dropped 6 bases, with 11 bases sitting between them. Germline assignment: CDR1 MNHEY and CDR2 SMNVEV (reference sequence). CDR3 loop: CASSTRRGEQYF. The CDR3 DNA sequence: TGTGCCAGCAGTACCCGCAGGGGCGAGCAGTACTTC.